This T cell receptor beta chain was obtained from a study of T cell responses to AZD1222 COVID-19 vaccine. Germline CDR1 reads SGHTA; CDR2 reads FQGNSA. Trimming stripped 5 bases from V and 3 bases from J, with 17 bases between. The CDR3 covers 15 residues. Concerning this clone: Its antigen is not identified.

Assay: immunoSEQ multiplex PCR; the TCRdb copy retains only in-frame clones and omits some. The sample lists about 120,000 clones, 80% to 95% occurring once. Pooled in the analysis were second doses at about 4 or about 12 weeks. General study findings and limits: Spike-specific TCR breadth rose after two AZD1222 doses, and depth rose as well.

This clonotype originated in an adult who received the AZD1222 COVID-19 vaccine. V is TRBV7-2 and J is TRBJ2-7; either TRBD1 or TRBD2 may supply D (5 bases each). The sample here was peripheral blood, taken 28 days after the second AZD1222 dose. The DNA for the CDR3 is TGTGCCAGCAGCCAAGGGGACGGTCTCATCTACGAGCAGTACTTC. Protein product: CASSQGDGLIYEQYF. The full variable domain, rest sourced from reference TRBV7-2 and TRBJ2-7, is GAGVSQSPSNKVTEKGKDVELRCDPISGHTALYWYRQSLGQGLEFLIYFQGNSAPDKSGLPSDRFSAERTGGSVSTLTIQRTQQEDSAVYLCASSQGDGLIYEQYFGPGTRLTVT.